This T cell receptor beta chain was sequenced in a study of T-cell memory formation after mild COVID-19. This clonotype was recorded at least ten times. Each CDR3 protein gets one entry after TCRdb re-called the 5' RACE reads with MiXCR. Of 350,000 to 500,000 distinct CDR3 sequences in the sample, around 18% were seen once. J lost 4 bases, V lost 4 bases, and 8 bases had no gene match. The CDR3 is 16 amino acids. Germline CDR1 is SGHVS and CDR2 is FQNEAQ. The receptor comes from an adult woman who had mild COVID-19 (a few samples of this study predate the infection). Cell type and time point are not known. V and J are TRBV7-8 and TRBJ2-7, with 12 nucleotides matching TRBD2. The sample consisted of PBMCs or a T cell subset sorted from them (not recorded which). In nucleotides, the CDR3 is TGTGCCAGCAGCTCTACCGGGACTAGCGGGTATTACGAGCAGTACTTC. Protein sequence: CASSSTGTSGYYEQYF.